This record covers a single TCR beta chain. Its antigen remains unknown. A much larger clone lies a single base off, so this may be a read error. The data belong to a study of response to subunit inactivated influenza vaccine. Germline lookup yields CDR1 SGDLS and CDR2 YYNGEE. The CDR3 consists of 13 residues. V lost 1 base to trimming and J lost 3 bases, with 7 bases between them. Study results and limitations: That few new T cells are recruited by each seasonal influenza vaccination was the authors' suggestion.

TCRdb fed the RT-PCR reads into MiXCR, producing one record per CDR3 protein. The sample holds 700,000 to 800,000 distinct CDR3 sequences; approximately 18% are singletons and the top ten take roughly 11%. The chain has TRBV9 and TRBJ1-2; D may be TRBD1 (6 bases). The TCR comes from a man aged 50-60 years who received an inactivated influenza vaccine. Sequencing was performed on PBMCs from blood, taken more than 4 days after vaccination. The CDR3 sequence is CASSVRTDYGYTF. The CDR3 DNA follows: TGTGCCAGCAGCGTAAGGACAGACTATGGCTACACCTTC.